This T cell receptor (beta chain) was retrieved from a study of T-cell reconstitution after alpha-beta-depleted transplantation in children. Study observations and caveats: From surviving recipient T cells and thymic progenitors came the high day-60 TCRbeta diversity observed in some patients. The study reportedly traced alpha-beta T cells about two months after transplant to several hundred expanded graft clones. When one year had passed after transplant, most T-cell counts and diversity came from newly produced T cells.

This clonotype has more than one count but fewer than ten. As yet, its antigen is unknown. The authors prepared the TCRbeta library with unique molecular identifiers. MiXCR, applied by TCRdb to the PCR reads, yields one record per CDR3 protein. The table includes around 580,000 distinct CDR3 sequences, roughly 30% detected once. The material was PBMCs, obtained before TCRalphabeta/CD19-depleted stem cell transplant. This TCR derives from a boy under two years old with Wiskott-Aldrich syndrome, due to receive a stem cell transplant.

The CDR3 DNA reads as TGTGCCAGCAGCTTAAGCCCGACTAGCGGGAGGTCCGGGGAGCTGTTTTTT. Protein: CASSLSPTSGRSGELFF. The V gene is TRBV7-6, the J gene TRBJ2-2; 13 positions agree with TRBD2. This CDR3 contains 17 residues. The ends lost 2 bases at V and 6 bases at J; junction bases unmatched: 6. Germline V gene sequence: CDR1 SGHVS, CDR2 FNYEAQ.